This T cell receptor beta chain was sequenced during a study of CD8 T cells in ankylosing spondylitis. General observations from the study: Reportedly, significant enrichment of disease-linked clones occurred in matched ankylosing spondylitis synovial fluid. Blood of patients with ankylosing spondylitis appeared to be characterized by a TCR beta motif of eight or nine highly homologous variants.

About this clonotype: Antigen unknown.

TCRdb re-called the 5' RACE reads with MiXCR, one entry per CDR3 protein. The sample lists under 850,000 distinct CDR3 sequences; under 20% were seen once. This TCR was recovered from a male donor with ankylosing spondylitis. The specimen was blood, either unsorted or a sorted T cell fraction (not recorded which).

In nucleotides, the CDR3 is TGTGCCAGCAGTTTTCTGAATGAAAAACTGTTTTTT. Translating it yields CASSFLNEKLFF. V gene TRBV6-6 combines with J gene TRBJ1-4; D unresolved. Germline V gene lookup returns CDR1 MNHNY and CDR2 SVGAGI (reference sequence). V was clipped by 4 bases and J by 5 bases, with 5 bases between them. The CDR3 contains 12 residues.